Listed below are T cell receptor beta chains from one sample, sequenced in a study of technical replicates of blood from several donors. Clones were read by immunoSEQ multiplex PCR, and TCRdb kept only the in-frame ones, dropping some. The sample contains just under 60,000 clones, 91% of which appear only once. Input material: PBMCs. The origin of the receptors is a human donor in good health. Some clones in this sample may be carry-over from other donors' samples. Both conserved end residues are part of each CDR3. The D gene is left open where the match is weak. Clone size is given for some rows only: seen once, a few or many times, or a class if the clone is expanded.

J: TRBJ1-4
size: -
V: TRBV4-1
D: -
DNA: TGCGCCAGCAGCCAAGCCGTTGTTATGGAAAAACTGTTTTTT
CDR3: CASSQAVVMEKLFF

J: TRBJ2-1
size: -
V: TRBV7-2
D: TRBD2
DNA: TGTGCCAGCATTTTACCGGGACTAGGTGCCAATGAGCAGTTCTTC
CDR3: CASILPGLGANEQFF

J: TRBJ2-2
size: -
V: TRBV5-4
D: -
DNA: TGTGCCAGCAGGCCAGGGTTCACCGGGGAGCTGTTTTTT
CDR3: CASRPGFTGELFF

J: TRBJ2-5
size: -
V: TRBV7-8
D: TRBD2
DNA: TGTGCCAGCAGCCGAACGGGGGGAGGGGCCGAGACCCAGTACTTC
CDR3: CASSRTGGGAETQYF

J: TRBJ2-6
size: -
V: TRBV5-1
D: TRBD1
DNA: TGCGCCAGCAGCTTGGGCTCGACAGGGTCTAGATCTTCTGGGGCCAACGTCCTGACTTTC
CDR3: CASSLGSTGSRSSGANVLTF

J: TRBJ2-2
size: -
V: TRBV7-8
D: TRBD2
DNA: TGTGCCAGCAGCCCCGGGACTAGCGGGAGAGCCGGGGAGCTGTTTTTT
CDR3: CASSPGTSGRAGELFF

J: TRBJ2-3
size: -
V: TRBV7-3
D: -
DNA: TGTGCCAGCAGCTTATTGCAGAACACAGATACGCAGTATTTT
CDR3: CASSLLQNTDTQYF

J: TRBJ2-1
size: -
V: TRBV5-1
D: -
DNA: TGCGCCAGCAGCCTTGGCGGAGGAGCGGAAGCCTGGCTCTTC
CDR3: CASSLGGGAEAWLF

J: TRBJ2-7
size: large
V: TRBV7-9
D: TRBD1
DNA: TGTGCCAGCAGCCTCCGGGACAGGGTTGGCGAGCAGTACTTC
CDR3: CASSLRDRVGEQYF

J: TRBJ1-6
size: -
V: TRBV25-1
D: -
DNA: TGTGCCAGCAAAGGGACACTCAATAATTCACCCCTCCACTTT
CDR3: CASKGTLNNSPLHF

J: TRBJ2-7
size: -
V: TRBV21-1
D: -
DNA: TGTGCCAGCAGCACAAAAATAAAACTAGCGGGAGGGCTCAGCGAGCAGTACTTC
CDR3: CASSTKIKLAGGLSEQYF

J: TRBJ1-2
size: -
V: TRBV4-2
D: TRBD1
DNA: TGTGCCAGCAGCCAGGATGACAGGGGAAACTATGGCTACACCTTC
CDR3: CASSQDDRGNYGYTF

J: TRBJ2-1
size: -
V: TRBV6-1
D: -
DNA: TGTGCCAGCAGTGTTGACAGGATCTCCTACAATGAGCAGTTCTTC
CDR3: CASSVDRISYNEQFF

J: TRBJ2-1
size: -
V: TRBV7-3
D: -
DNA: TGTGCCAGCAGCTTACAGCGGGCCTACAATGAGCAGTTCTTC
CDR3: CASSLQRAYNEQFF

J: TRBJ2-7
size: -
V: TRBV13
D: TRBD1
DNA: TGTGCCAGCAGTTATACCGGGACAGGGGGCTCCTACGAGCAGTACTTC
CDR3: CASSYTGTGGSYEQYF

J: TRBJ1-1
size: -
V: TRBV7-9
D: TRBD1
DNA: TGTGCCAGCAGCTATCGGGACAGTACTGAAGCTTTCTTT
CDR3: CASSYRDSTEAFF

J: TRBJ2-7
size: once
V: TRBV5-1
D: TRBD1
DNA: TGCGCCAGCAGCTCGGGGACAGGGCTTTTCTACGAGCAGTACTTC
CDR3: CASSSGTGLFYEQYF

J: TRBJ2-7
size: -
V: TRBV4-3
D: -
DNA: TGCGCCAGCAGCCAAGTTCCGGGACAATCGAGCGAGCAGTACTTC
CDR3: CASSQVPGQSSEQYF

J: TRBJ1-1
size: -
V: TRBV20-1
D: -
DNA: TGCAGTGCTAGACCGACAGCCGGAGCTTTCTTT
CDR3: CSARPTAGAFF

J: TRBJ2-5
size: -
V: TRBV13
D: TRBD2
DNA: TGTGCCAGCAGCCATCCTAGCGGGCTCGGTAAGGGGCAAGAGACCCAGTACTTC
CDR3: CASSHPSGLGKGQETQYF

J: TRBJ1-2
size: -
V: TRBV29-1
D: TRBD1
DNA: TGCAGCGTTCCCAGGGGGCTTGGCTATGGCTACACCTTC
CDR3: CSVPRGLGYGYTF

J: TRBJ1-6
size: -
V: TRBV7-3
D: -
DNA: TGTGCCAGCAGCCTCCTCGGCACAGGGTCTTCACCCCTCCACTTT
CDR3: CASSLLGTGSSPLHF

J: TRBJ2-3
size: -
V: TRBV5-1
D: -
DNA: TGCGCCAGCAGCATCCGGGACAACACAGATACGCAGTATTTT
CDR3: CASSIRDNTDTQYF

J: TRBJ1-4
size: -
V: TRBV11-2
D: -
DNA: TGTGCCAGCAGGGGGGAGGGTAGCGAAAAACTGTTTTTT
CDR3: CASRGEGSEKLFF

J: TRBJ1-1
size: -
V: TRBV19
D: -
DNA: TGTGCCAGTAGTATGAACAGGGTTTACACTGAAGCTTTCTTT
CDR3: CASSMNRVYTEAFF

J: TRBJ1-4
size: once
V: TRBV2
D: TRBD1
DNA: TGTGCCAGCAAGGGACAGGGGTACGAAAAACTGTTTTTT
CDR3: CASKGQGYEKLFF

J: TRBJ1-2
size: -
V: TRBV7-6
D: -
DNA: TGTGCCAGCAGCGGCGGGGATGGAGGCTACACCTTC
CDR3: CASSGGDGGYTF

J: TRBJ2-1
size: -
V: TRBV6-5
D: -
DNA: TGTGCCAGCAGAGTGGGGGGAGAACCCTACAATGAGCAGTTCTTC
CDR3: CASRVGGEPYNEQFF

J: TRBJ2-1
size: -
V: TRBV6-5
D: -
DNA: TGTGCCAGCAGTTACATCCGGGGAAGCAATGAGCAGTTCTTC
CDR3: CASSYIRGSNEQFF

J: TRBJ1-1
size: -
V: TRBV4-3
D: -
DNA: TGCGCCAGCAGCCTTCGACAGAATTATCATACTGAAGCTTTCTTT
CDR3: CASSLRQNYHTEAFF

J: TRBJ2-1
size: -
V: TRBV19
D: -
DNA: TGTGCCAGTGGGAAAGCGGTGAGCTCCTACAATGAGCAGTTCTTC
CDR3: CASGKAVSSYNEQFF

J: TRBJ1-6
size: -
V: TRBV6-5
D: TRBD1
DNA: TGTGCCAGCAGCCCACAGGGGGTCTATAATTCACCCCTCCACTTT
CDR3: CASSPQGVYNSPLHF

J: TRBJ2-3
size: -
V: TRBV2
D: -
DNA: TGTGCCACTTCGGGTTCCGTTACGCAGTATTTT
CDR3: CATSGSVTQYF

J: TRBJ2-7
size: -
V: TRBV18
D: -
DNA: TGTGCCAGCTCACCCGACAGACCCTCCTACGAGCAGTACTTC
CDR3: CASSPDRPSYEQYF

J: TRBJ2-1
size: -
V: TRBV29-1
D: -
DNA: TGCAGCGTTGAAGATGAGAGGCAGGGGACGGATGAGCAGTTCTTC
CDR3: CSVEDERQGTDEQFF

J: TRBJ2-2
size: -
V: TRBV5-1
D: TRBD2
DNA: TGCGCCAGCAGCTCCGAGTTCGAGCGGGGGTACACCGGGGAGCTGTTTTTT
CDR3: CASSSEFERGYTGELFF

J: TRBJ2-2
size: -
V: TRBV15
D: TRBD2
DNA: TGTGCCACCAGCAGACAGGGGCGTCTAGCGGGGGCCATCACCGGGGAGCTGTTTTTT
CDR3: CATSRQGRLAGAITGELFF

J: TRBJ2-3
size: -
V: TRBV7-2
D: -
DNA: TGTGCCAGCAGCTTAAGGCCTAGCTCATGGGACTCGCAGTATTTT
CDR3: CASSLRPSSWDSQYF

J: TRBJ2-5
size: -
V: TRBV5-1
D: TRBD2
DNA: TGCGCCAGCAGCTTGATAGCGGGGGGCCAACAAGAGACCCAGTACTTC
CDR3: CASSLIAGGQQETQYF

J: TRBJ2-2
size: few
V: TRBV15
D: TRBD1
DNA: TGTGCCACCAGCGGGGGACAGGAGACCACCGGGGAGCTGTTTTTT
CDR3: CATSGGQETTGELFF

J: TRBJ1-1
size: -
V: TRBV15
D: -
DNA: TGTGCCACCAGCGAATCCGCAGGGATGAACACTGAAGCTTTCTTT
CDR3: CATSESAGMNTEAFF

J: TRBJ1-2
size: -
V: TRBV6-6
D: -
DNA: TGTGCCAGCAGCAGACAGGCTAACTATGGCTACACCTTC
CDR3: CASSRQANYGYTF

J: TRBJ2-5
size: -
V: TRBV2
D: TRBD1
DNA: TGTGCCAGTACAAGGACAGGACAAGAGACCCAGTACTTC
CDR3: CASTRTGQETQYF

J: TRBJ1-5
size: few
V: TRBV6-1
D: TRBD1
DNA: TGTGCCAGCAGTTTCGGACAGGGGGGCGGTCAGCCCCAGCATTTT
CDR3: CASSFGQGGGQPQHF

J: TRBJ1-2
size: -
V: TRBV9
D: TRBD1
DNA: TGTGCCAGCAGCGTAGGGAGACAGGGGGCTTTTGGCTACACCTTC
CDR3: CASSVGRQGAFGYTF

J: TRBJ1-5
size: -
V: TRBV10-3
D: -
DNA: TGTGCCATCAGCCCGGGACAATCAAATCAGCCCCAGCATTTT
CDR3: CAISPGQSNQPQHF

J: TRBJ2-1
size: -
V: TRBV30
D: TRBD2
DNA: TGTGCCTGGCGCGGACTAGCGGGAGGGATATTCTTC
CDR3: CAWRGLAGGIFF

J: TRBJ2-1
size: -
V: TRBV4-3
D: TRBD2
DNA: TGCGCCAGCAGCTACGGGACTAGCGGGAGAAATGAGCAGTTCTTC
CDR3: CASSYGTSGRNEQFF

J: TRBJ1-4
size: -
V: TRBV10-3
D: TRBD1
DNA: TGTGCCATCAGTGATGGTGGGACAGGGGATGAAAAACTGTTTTTT
CDR3: CAISDGGTGDEKLFF

J: TRBJ2-2
size: -
V: TRBV4-3
D: TRBD2
DNA: TGCGCCAGCAGCCAAGAGCGGGAGGTCTCCGGGGAGCTGTTTTTT
CDR3: CASSQEREVSGELFF

J: TRBJ2-1
size: -
V: TRBV10-3
D: -
DNA: TGTGCCATCAGTGAAGTCGGTGAGCAGTTCTTC
CDR3: CAISEVGEQFF

J: TRBJ1-2
size: -
V: TRBV21-1
D: -
DNA: TGTGCCAGCAGCACCAGACCTCAGGTCGGCTACACCTTC
CDR3: CASSTRPQVGYTF

J: TRBJ1-1
size: once
V: TRBV5-1
D: TRBD1
DNA: TGCGCCAGCAGGTCGGGACAGGGGGACACTGAAGCTTTCTTT
CDR3: CASRSGQGDTEAFF

J: TRBJ2-7
size: -
V: TRBV4-2
D: TRBD2
DNA: TGTGCCAGCAGCCAACAGGATGGACTAGCGGGGGGTTACGAGCAGTACTTC
CDR3: CASSQQDGLAGGYEQYF

J: TRBJ2-2
size: -
V: TRBV5-6
D: -
DNA: TGTGCCAGCAGCTTGTGGGCAGAGAACACCGGGGAGCTGTTTTTT
CDR3: CASSLWAENTGELFF

J: TRBJ2-3
size: -
V: TRBV5-8
D: TRBD2
DNA: TGTGCCAGCGGTAAAAAGCGGCTAGCGGGAGTTGGGGCGCAGTATTTT
CDR3: CASGKKRLAGVGAQYF

J: TRBJ1-4
size: -
V: TRBV2
D: -
DNA: TGTGCCAGCAGTAAACTCGCAACTAATGAAAAACTGTTTTTT
CDR3: CASSKLATNEKLFF

J: TRBJ2-2
size: -
V: TRBV7-3
D: -
DNA: TGTGCCAGCAGCTTAATAGGGGGAGACACCGGGGAGCTGTTTTTT
CDR3: CASSLIGGDTGELFF